In its sample, the clone carrying this T cell receptor beta chain was seen once. Its antigen is unidentified. Patients with autoimmune history or systemic immunosuppression were excluded. This entry belongs to a study of OX40 agonist ivuxolimab in advanced cancers. Study context: Partial responses were achieved by three patients, of whom one had hepatocellular carcinoma and two had cutaneous melanoma.

Only in-frame clones appear in the TCRdb table, and some are missing; sequencing was by immunoSEQ multiplex PCR. The repertoire has tens of thousands of clones, 85% of them found once; the top ten carry roughly 0.89%. Study conclusions and caveats: With doses of 0.1-3.0 mg/kg, partial responders showed among the lowest clonal expansion.

The CDR3 consists of 16 residues. The V segment lost 5 bases and the J segment 0 bases; nucleotides outside the gene matches: 7. Germline V gives CDR1 SGHTA, CDR2 FQGNSA. The TCR originated in an adult with an advanced solid tumor such as melanoma, head and neck, liver or kidney cancer. This sequence joins TRBV7-2 and TRBJ2-1; 7 nucleotides match TRBD2. The sequenced sample was CD4+ or CD8+ T cells sorted from blood, obtained in a trial of the OX40 agonist ivuxolimab. CDR3: CASSSSGPSSYNEQFF. The CDR3 nucleotides are TGTGCCAGCAGCAGTAGCGGGCCCAGCTCCTACAATGAGCAGTTCTTC.